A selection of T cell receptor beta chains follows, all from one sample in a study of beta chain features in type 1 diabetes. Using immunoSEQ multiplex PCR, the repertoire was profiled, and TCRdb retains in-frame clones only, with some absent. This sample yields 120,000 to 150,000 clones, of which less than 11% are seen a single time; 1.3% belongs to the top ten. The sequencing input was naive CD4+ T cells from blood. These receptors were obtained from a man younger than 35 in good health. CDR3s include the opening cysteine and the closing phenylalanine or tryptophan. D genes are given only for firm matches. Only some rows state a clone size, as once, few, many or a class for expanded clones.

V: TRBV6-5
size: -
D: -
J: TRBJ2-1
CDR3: CASSYSAGATYNEQFF
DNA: TGTGCCAGCAGTTACTCGGCGGGGGCGACCTACAATGAGCAGTTCTTC

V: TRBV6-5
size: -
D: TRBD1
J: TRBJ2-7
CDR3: CASSEDRGLREQYF
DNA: TGTGCCAGCAGTGAGGACAGGGGGCTCCGGGAGCAGTACTTC

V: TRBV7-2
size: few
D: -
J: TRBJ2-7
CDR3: CASSLADGAYEQYF
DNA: TGTGCCAGCAGCTTAGCGGACGGGGCCTACGAGCAGTACTTC

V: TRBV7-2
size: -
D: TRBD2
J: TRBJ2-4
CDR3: CASSLEAGGRAKNIQYF
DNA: TGTGCCAGCAGCTTGGAGGCGGGGGGCCGAGCCAAAAACATTCAGTACTTC

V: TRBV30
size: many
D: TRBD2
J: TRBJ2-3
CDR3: CAWRTPGGPDTQYF
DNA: TGTGCCTGGAGGACTCCGGGGGGTCCAGATACGCAGTATTTT

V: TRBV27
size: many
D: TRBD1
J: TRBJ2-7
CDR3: CASRRTGGMYEQYF
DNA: TGTGCCAGCAGGAGGACAGGGGGCATGTACGAGCAGTACTTC

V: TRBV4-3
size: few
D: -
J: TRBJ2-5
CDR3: CASSQDLGGWETQYF
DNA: TGCGCCAGCAGCCAAGACCTAGGGGGTTGGGAGACCCAGTACTTC

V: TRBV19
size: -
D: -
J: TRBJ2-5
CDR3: CASSNQGRETQYF
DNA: TGTGCCAGTAGTAATCAGGGTCGAGAGACCCAGTACTTC

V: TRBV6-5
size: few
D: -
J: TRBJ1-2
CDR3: CASSYSQGRYGYTF
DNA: TGTGCCAGCAGTTACTCGCAGGGCCGCTATGGCTACACCTTC

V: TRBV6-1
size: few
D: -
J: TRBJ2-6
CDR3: CASTKGGFGANVLTF
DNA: TGTGCCAGCACAAAAGGGGGTTTTGGGGCCAACGTCCTGACTTTC

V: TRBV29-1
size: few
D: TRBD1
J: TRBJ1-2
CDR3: CSVKDRGQANYGYTF
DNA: TGCAGCGTCAAGGACAGGGGACAAGCTAACTATGGCTACACCTTC

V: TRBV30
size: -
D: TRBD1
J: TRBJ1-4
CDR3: CAWSLGQTNEKLFF
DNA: TGTGCCTGGAGTTTGGGACAGACTAATGAAAAACTGTTTTTT

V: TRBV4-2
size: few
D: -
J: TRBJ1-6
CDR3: CASSQVGVDSPLHF
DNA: TGTGCCAGCAGCCAAGTCGGGGTGGATTCACCCCTCCACTTT

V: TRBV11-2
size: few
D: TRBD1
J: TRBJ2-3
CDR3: CASSLVQGASTDTQYF
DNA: TGTGCCAGCAGCTTAGTCCAGGGGGCTAGCACAGATACGCAGTATTTT

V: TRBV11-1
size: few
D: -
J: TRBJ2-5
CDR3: CASSSLRETQYF
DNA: TGTGCCAGCAGCTCCCTGAGGGAGACCCAGTACTTC

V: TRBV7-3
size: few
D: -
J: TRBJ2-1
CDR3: CASRSYNEQFF
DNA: TGTGCCAGCAGGTCGTACAATGAGCAGTTCTTC

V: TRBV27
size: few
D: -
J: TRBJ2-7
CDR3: CASRTPGYEQYF
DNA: TGTGCCAGCAGAACCCCGGGCTACGAGCAGTACTTC

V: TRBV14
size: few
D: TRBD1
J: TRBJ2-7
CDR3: CASSQEGTGISYEQYF
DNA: TGTGCCAGCAGCCAGGAAGGGACAGGGATTTCCTACGAGCAGTACTTC

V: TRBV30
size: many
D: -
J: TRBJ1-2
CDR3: CAWSAGEYGYTF
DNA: TGTGCCTGGAGTGCGGGAGAGTATGGCTACACCTTC